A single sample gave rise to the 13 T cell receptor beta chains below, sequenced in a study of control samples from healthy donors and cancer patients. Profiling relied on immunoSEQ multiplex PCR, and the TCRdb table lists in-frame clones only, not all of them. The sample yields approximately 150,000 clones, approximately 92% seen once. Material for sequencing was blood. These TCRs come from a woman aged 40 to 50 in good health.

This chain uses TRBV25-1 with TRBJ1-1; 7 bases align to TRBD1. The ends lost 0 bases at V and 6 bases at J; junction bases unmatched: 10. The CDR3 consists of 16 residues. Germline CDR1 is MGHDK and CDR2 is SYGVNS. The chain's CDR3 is CASSEYGGRGWAEAFF. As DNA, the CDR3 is TGTGCCAGCAGTGAATACGGTGGCAGGGGGTGGGCTGAAGCTTTCTTT.

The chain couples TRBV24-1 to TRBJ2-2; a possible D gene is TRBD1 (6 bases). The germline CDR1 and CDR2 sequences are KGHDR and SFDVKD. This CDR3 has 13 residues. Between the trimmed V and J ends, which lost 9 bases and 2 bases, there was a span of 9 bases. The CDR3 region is CATGDTNTGELFF. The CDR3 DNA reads TGTGCCACCGGGGACACCAACACCGGGGAGCTGTTTTTT.

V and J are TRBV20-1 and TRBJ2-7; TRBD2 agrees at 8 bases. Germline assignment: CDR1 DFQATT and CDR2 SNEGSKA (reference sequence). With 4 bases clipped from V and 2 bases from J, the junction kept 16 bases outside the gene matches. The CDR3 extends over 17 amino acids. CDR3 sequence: CSATDGAGRAGAYEQYF. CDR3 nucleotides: TGCAGTGCTACTGACGGAGCGGGACGAGCGGGGGCCTACGAGCAGTACTTC.

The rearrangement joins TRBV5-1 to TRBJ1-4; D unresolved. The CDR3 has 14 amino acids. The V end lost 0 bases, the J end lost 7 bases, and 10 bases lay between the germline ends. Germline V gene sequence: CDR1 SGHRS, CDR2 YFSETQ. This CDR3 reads CASSLVRRSEKLFF. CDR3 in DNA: TGCGCCAGCAGCTTGGTGCGACGAAGTGAAAAACTGTTTTTT.

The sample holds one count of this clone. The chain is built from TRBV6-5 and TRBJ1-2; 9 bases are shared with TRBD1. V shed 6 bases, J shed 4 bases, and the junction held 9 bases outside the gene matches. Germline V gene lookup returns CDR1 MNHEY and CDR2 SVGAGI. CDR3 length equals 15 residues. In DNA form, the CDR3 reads TGTGCCAGCAGCCCCGGGGGGGACAGGGCCTATGGCTACACCTTC. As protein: CASSPGGDRAYGYTF.

The CDR3 region is CASSILRGQGEPDTQYF. Here the CDR3 DNA reads TGCGCCAGCAGCATCCTCCGAGGACAGGGGGAACCAGATACGCAGTATTTT. This chain joins TRBV5-1 and TRBJ2-3; 10 nucleotides align to TRBD1. With V trimmed by 4 bases and J by 4 bases, 12 bases remained unmatched. The CDR3 loop spans 17 amino acids. The germline gives CDR1 SGHRS, CDR2 YFSETQ.

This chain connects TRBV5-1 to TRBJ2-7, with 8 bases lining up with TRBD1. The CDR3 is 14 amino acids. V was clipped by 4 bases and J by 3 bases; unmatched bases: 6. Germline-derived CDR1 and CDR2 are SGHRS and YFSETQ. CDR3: CASSPGQGGYEQYF. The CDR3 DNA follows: TGCGCCAGCAGCCCCGGACAGGGAGGCTACGAGCAGTACTTC.

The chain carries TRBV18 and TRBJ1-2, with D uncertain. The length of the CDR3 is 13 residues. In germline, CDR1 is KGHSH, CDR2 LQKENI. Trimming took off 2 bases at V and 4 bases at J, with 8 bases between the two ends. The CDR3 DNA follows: TGTGCCAGCTCACCAAGCGTCACCTATGGCTACACCTTC. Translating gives CASSPSVTYGYTF. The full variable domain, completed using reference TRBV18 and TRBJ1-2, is NAGVMQNPRHLVRRRGQEARLRCSPMKGHSHVYWYRQLPEEGLKFMVYLQKENIIDESGMPKERFSAEFPKEGPSILRIQQVVRGDSAAYFCASSPSVTYGYTFGSGTRLTVV.

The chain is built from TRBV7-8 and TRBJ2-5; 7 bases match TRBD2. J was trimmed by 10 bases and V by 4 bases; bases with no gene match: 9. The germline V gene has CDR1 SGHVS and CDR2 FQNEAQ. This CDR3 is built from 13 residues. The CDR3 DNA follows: TGTGCCAGCAGCTCCCTCTTAGGGGAGGGCCAGTACTTC. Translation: CASSSLLGEGQYF.

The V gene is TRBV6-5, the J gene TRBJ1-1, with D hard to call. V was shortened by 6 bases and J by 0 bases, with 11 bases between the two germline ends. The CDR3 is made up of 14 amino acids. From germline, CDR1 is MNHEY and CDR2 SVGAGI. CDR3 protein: CASSLSRMNTEAFF. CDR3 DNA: TGTGCCAGCAGCCTAAGTAGGATGAACACTGAAGCTTTCTTT.

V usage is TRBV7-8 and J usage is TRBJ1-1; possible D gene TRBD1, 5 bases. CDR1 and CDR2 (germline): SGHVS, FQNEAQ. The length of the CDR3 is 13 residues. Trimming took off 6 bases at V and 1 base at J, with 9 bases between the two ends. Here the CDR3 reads CASRLQENTEAFF. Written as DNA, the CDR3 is TGTGCCAGCAGATTACAGGAGAACACTGAAGCTTTCTTT. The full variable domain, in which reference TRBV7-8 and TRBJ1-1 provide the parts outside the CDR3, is GAGVSQSPRYKVAKRGQDVALRCDPISGHVSLFWYQQALGQGPEFLTYFQNEAQLDKSGLPSDRFFAERPEGSVSTLKIQRTQQEDSAVYLCASRLQENTEAFFGQGTRLTVV.

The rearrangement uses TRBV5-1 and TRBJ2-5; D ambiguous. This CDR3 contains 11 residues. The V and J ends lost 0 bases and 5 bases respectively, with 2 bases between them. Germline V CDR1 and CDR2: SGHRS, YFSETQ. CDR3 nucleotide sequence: TGCGCCAGCAGCTTGGACGAGACCCAGTACTTC. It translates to CASSLDETQYF.

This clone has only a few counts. For the CDR3, the DNA is TGTGCCAGCAGTGTATATAGCGGGGGGGCAAATGAGCAGTTCTTC. Its protein is CASSVYSGGANEQFF. The chain uses TRBV6-4 and TRBJ2-1, with 11 nucleotides matching TRBD2. Trimming removed 4 bases from V and 7 bases from J; junction bases left unmatched: 6. In germline, CDR1 is MRHNA, CDR2 SNTAGT. CDR3 length equals 15 residues.